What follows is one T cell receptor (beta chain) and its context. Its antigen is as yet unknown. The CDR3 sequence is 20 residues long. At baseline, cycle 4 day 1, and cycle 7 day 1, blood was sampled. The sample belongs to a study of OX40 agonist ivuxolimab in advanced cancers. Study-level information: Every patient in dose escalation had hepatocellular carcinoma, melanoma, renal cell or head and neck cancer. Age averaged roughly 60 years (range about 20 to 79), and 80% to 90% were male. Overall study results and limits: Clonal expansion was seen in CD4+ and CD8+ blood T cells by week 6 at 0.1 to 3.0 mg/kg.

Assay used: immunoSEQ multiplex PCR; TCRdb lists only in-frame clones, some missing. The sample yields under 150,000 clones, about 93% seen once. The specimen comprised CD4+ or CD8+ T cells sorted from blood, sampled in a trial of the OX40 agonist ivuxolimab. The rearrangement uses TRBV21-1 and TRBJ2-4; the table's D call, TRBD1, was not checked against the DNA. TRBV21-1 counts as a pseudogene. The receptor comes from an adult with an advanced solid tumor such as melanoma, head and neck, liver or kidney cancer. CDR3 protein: CASSKKGETIGQGAGDIQYF. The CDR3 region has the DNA TGTGCCAGCAGCAAAAAAGGGGAAACGATAGGACAGGGGGCCGGCGACATTCAGTACTTC.